The table lists the clone carrying this T cell receptor beta chain with a few counts. The sample belongs to a study of CD8+ T cells in alopecia areata. Study-wide background: Among treated patients, oral tofacitinib was administered at 5 to 10 mg twice daily.

Reverse transcribed after extraction, RNA yielded cDNA as the sequencing template. The method was immunoSEQ multiplex PCR; TCRdb's version includes in-frame clones alone and lacks a portion of them. Of some 200,000 clones listed, around two fifths are singletons. Treatment meaning: oral pan-JAK inhibitor, 5-10 mg twice daily. This CDR3 contains 15 residues. The J segment lost 7 bases and the V segment lost 1 base, leaving 8 bases of the junction unmatched. Germline V gene data show CDR1 as SGHVS and CDR2 as FQNEAQ. The TCR comes from a human donor with alopecia areata. Material: CD4+ T cells sorted from blood, obtained at approximately week 36, from a patient treated with tofacitinib. This chain links TRBV7-8 with TRBJ2-7; TRBD2 matches at 9 bases. The CDR3 spells CASSLEGASGKEQYF. CDR3 in DNA: TGTGCCAGCAGCTTAGAGGGGGCTAGCGGGAAGGAGCAGTACTTC.